There are a few counts of the clone carrying this TCR beta chain. As yet, its antigen is unknown. Among the roughly 120 subjects of the validation cohort, separate from the approximately 660-subject first cohort, were the donors. V was cut by 0 bases and J by 2 bases, with 2 bases left in between. Germline CDR1 reads MDHEN; CDR2 reads SYDVKM. The CDR3 is made up of 12 amino acids. Sequenced by immunoSEQ multiplex PCR; TCRdb stores in-frame clones only, minus some. The table records roughly 300,000 clones, around 90% of them present only once. This entry comes from a study of cytomegalovirus exposure and HLA in healthy donors. As for the study in general: The use of the same platform for the 120 validation repertoires and the roughly 630 first-cohort repertoires was reported by a later analysis. Regarding the study as a whole: TCR beta chains numbering under 200 were designated cytomegalovirus-associated. Rare sequences made up most TCRs, while some public TCRs were found in many donors.

The origin of this receptor is a woman aged 25 to 39 in good health and CMV-seropositive. The sequenced sample consisted of PBMCs. The V gene is TRBV28, the J gene TRBJ2-7; D call uncertain. This CDR3 is CASSLWPYEQYF. The DNA of the CDR3 is TGTGCCAGCAGTTTATGGCCCTACGAGCAGTACTTC.